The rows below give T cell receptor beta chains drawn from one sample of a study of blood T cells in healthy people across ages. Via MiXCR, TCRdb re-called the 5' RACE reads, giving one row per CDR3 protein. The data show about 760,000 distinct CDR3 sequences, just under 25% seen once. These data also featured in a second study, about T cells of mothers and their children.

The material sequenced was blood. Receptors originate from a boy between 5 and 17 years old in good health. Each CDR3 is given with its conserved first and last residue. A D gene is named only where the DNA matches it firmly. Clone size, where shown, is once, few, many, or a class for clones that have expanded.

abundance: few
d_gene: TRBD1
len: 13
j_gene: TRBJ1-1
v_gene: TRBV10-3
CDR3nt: TGTGCCATCAGTGAGACAGGGGGCGGGGAAGCTTTCTTT
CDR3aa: CAISETGGGEAFF

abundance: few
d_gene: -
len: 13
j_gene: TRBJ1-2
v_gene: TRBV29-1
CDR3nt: TGCAGCGTTGAATACGAGGGGAGGGATGGCTACACCTTC
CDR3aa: CSVEYEGRDGYTF

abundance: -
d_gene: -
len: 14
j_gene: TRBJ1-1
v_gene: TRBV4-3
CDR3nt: TGCGCCAGCAGCCCCTTAGGGGAGAATACTGAAGCTTTCTTT
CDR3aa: CASSPLGENTEAFF

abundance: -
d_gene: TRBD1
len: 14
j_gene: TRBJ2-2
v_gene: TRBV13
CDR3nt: TGTGCCAGCAGCGAGGGACAGGGTCCCGGGGAGCTGTTTTTT
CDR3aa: CASSEGQGPGELFF

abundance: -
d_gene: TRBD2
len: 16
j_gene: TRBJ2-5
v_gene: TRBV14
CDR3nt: TGTGCCAGCAGCCGAGGGACTAGTTCCTTTCAAGAGACCCAGTACTTC
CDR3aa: CASSRGTSSFQETQYF

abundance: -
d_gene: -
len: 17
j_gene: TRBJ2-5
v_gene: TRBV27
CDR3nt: TGTGCCAGCAGTTTAGTAGCTTATCGGACGGAGCAAGAGACCCAGTACTTC
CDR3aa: CASSLVAYRTEQETQYF

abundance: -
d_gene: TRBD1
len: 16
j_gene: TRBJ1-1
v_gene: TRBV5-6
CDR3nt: TGTGCCAGCAGCCTGGGCCCGGGACAGGGGGCGGCTGAAGCTTTCTTT
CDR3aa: CASSLGPGQGAAEAFF

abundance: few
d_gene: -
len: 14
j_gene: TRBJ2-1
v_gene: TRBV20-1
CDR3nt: TGCAGTGCTAGCGTCCTCAGGGGGGTTAATGAGCAGTTCTTC
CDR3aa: CSASVLRGVNEQFF

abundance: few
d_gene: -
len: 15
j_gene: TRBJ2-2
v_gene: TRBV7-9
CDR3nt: TGTGCCAGCAGCCGACAGGGAGGTCGCGCCGGGGAGCTGTTTTTT
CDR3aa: CASSRQGGRAGELFF

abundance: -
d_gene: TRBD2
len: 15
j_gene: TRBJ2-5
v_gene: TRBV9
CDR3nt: TGTGCCAGCAGCGTGGGGACTAGCGCTACGCAGACCCAGTACTTC
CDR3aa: CASSVGTSATQTQYF

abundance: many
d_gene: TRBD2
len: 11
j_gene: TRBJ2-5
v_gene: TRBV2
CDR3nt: TGTGCCAGCACAGCGGGGGAGACCCAGTACTTC
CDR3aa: CASTAGETQYF

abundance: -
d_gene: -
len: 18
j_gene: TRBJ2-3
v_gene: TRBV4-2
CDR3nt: TGTGCCAGCAGCCCCAGAAACGCGGGCGGGCCCGTCACAGATACGCAGTATTTT
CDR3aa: CASSPRNAGGPVTDTQYF

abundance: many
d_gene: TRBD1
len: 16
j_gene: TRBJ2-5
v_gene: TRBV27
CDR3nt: TGTGCCAGCAGTCCCCAGCTACAGGGGGCGCTTGGGACCCAGTACTTC
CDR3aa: CASSPQLQGALGTQYF

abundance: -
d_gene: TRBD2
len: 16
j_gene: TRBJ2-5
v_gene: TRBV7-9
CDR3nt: TGTGCCAGCAGCTTTATAGAGCTAGCGGGAGCAGAGACCCAGTACTTC
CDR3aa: CASSFIELAGAETQYF

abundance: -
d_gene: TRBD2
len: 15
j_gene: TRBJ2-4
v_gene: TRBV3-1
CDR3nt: TGTGCCAGCAGCCAAGTAAGAACTAGCGGGCATATTCAGTACTTC
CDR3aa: CASSQVRTSGHIQYF

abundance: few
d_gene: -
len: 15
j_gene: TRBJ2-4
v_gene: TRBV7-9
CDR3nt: TGTGCCAGCAGCTTGAGCGGTGGGTCCAAAAACATTCAGTACTTC
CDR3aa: CASSLSGGSKNIQYF

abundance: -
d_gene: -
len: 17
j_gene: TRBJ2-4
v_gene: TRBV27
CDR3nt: TGTGCCAGCAGTTTATCGATGTCAGCCGGGGTGGTTAACATTCAGTACTTC
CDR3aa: CASSLSMSAGVVNIQYF

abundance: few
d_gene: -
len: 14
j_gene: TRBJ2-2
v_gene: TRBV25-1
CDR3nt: TGTGCCAGCAGCGACCAGGGGCGGACCGGGGAGCTGTTTTTT
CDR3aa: CASSDQGRTGELFF

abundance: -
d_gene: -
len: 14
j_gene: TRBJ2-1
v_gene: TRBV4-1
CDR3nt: TGCGCCACTACGGACTTGACGTCCTACAATGAGCAGTTCTTC
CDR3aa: CATTDLTSYNEQFF

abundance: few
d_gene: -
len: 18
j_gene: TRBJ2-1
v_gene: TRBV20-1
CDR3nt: TGCAGTGCTAGACCCGTGTTTTTCGAGGGGGGGCCCTACAATGAGCAGTTCTTC
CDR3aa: CSARPVFFEGGPYNEQFF

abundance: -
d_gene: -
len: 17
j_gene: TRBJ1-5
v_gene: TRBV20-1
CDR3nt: TGCAGTGCTAGAGTCCAGAGCACGGGGCCCGGCAATCAGCCCCAGCATTTT
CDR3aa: CSARVQSTGPGNQPQHF

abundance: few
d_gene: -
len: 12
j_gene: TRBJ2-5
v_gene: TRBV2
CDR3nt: TGTGCCACCTGGACCCTACAAGAGACCCAGTACTTC
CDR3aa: CATWTLQETQYF

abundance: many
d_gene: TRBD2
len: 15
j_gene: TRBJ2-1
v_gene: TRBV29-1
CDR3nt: TGCAGCGTTGAAAAGGGACTAGCGGGAGGTAATGAGCAGTTCTTC
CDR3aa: CSVEKGLAGGNEQFF

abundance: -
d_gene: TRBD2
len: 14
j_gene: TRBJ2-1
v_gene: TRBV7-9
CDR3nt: TGTGCCAGCAGCTTGGGACTAGGTGAGAGTGAGCAGTTCTTC
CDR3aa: CASSLGLGESEQFF

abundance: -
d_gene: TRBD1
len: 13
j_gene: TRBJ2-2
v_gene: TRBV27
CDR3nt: TGTGCCAGCAGCTTACAGGGGGCCAAGGAGCTGTTTTTT
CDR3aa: CASSLQGAKELFF

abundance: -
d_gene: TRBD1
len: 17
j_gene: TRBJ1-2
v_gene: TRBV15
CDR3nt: TGTGCCACCAGCAGAGGGGGACAGGGGCTCCCTAACTATGGCTACACCTTC
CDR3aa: CATSRGGQGLPNYGYTF

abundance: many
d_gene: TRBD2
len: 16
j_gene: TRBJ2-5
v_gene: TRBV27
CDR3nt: TGTGCCAGCAGTCCCGGGACTAGCGGGAGTGTAGAGACCCAGTACTTC
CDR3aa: CASSPGTSGSVETQYF

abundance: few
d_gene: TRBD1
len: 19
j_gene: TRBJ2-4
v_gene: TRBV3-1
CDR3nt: TGTGCCAGCAGCCAGGACGGACAGGGAAAGGCTTTAGGCAAAAACATTCAGTACTTC
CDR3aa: CASSQDGQGKALGKNIQYF

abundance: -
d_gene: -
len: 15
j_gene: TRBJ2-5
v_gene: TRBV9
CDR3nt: TGTGCCAGCAGCGTAGCTGGAACGGGAGCAGAGACCCAGTACTTC
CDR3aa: CASSVAGTGAETQYF

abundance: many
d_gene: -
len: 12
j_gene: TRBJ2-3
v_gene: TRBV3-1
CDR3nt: TGTGCCAGCAGCCACACCACAGATACGCAGTATTTT
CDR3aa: CASSHTTDTQYF

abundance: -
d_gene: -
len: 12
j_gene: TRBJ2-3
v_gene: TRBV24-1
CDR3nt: TGTGGCACCAGTGATTTAAAAGATACGCAGTATTTT
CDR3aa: CGTSDLKDTQYF

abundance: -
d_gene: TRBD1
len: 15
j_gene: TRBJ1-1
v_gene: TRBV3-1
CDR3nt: TGTGCCAGCAGCCAACAGGACAGGGGGAACACTGAAGCTTTCTTT
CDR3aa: CASSQQDRGNTEAFF

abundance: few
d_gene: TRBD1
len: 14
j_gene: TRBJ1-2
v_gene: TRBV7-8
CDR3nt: TGTGCCAGCAGCCCACGGACAGGGGGCAATGGCTACACCTTC
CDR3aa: CASSPRTGGNGYTF

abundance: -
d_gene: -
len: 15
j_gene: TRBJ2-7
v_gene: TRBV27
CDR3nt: TGTGCCAGCAGTTTGTGGGGGAGACCTTCCTACGAGCAGTACTTC
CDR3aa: CASSLWGRPSYEQYF

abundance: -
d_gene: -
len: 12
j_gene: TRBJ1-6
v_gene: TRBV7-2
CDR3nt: TGTGCCAGCAGCTCCAGTATCCGGCCCCTCCACTTT
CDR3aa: CASSSSIRPLHF

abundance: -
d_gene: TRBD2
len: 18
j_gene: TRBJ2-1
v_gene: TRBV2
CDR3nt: TGTGCCAGCAGTGAACAGACTAGCGGGGGTTATTCCTACAATGAGCAGTTCTTC
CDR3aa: CASSEQTSGGYSYNEQFF

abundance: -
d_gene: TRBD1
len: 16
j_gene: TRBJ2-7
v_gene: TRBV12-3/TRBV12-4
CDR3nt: TGTGCCAGCAGTTTAGCCGCCGGGGCAGGGGGCTACGAGCAGTACTTC
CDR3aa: CASSLAAGAGGYEQYF

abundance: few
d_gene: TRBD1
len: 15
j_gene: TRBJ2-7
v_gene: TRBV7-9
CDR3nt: TGTGCCAGCAGCTCCCGGACAGGGGGAACGGGCGAGCAGTACTTC
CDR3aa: CASSSRTGGTGEQYF

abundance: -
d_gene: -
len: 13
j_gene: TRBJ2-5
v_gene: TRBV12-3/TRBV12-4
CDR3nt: TGTGCCAGCCTATCGAGGGCTCGAGAGACCCAGTACTTC
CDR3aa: CASLSRARETQYF

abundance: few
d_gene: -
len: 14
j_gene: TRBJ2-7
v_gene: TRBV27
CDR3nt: TGTGCCAGCAGCCGCAGGGTCAGCTCCTACGAGCAGTACTTC
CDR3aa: CASSRRVSSYEQYF

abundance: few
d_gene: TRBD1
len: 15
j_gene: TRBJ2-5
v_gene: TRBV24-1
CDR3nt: TGTGCCACCAGTGATTTCAAATCCGGGACAGAAGAGCAGTACTTC
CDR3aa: CATSDFKSGTEEQYF

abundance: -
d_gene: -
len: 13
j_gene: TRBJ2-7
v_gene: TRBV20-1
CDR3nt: TGCAGTGTCCTGGTGGGCAGCTCCTACGAGCAGTACTTC
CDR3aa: CSVLVGSSYEQYF

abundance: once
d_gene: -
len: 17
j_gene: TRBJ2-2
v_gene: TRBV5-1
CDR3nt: TGCGCCAGCAGCTTGGGGGCGGAGAGGCGTAACACCGGGGAGCTGTTTTTT
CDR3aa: CASSLGAERRNTGELFF

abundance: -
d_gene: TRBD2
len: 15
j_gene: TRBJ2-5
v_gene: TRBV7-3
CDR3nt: TGTGCCAGCAGCCGTACCGGGACTAGAACAGAGACCCAGTACTTC
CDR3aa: CASSRTGTRTETQYF

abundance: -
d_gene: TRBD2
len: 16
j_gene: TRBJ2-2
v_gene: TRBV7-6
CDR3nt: TGTGCCACCTGCGAAGTAGCGGGAGGGGGCACCGGGGAGCTGTTTTTT
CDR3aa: CATCEVAGGGTGELFF

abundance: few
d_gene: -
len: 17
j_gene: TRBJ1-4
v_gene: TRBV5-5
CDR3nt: TGTGCCAGCAGCTTGGGTCCCCGGGCCTCGCTACAGGAAAAACTGTTTTTT
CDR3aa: CASSLGPRASLQEKLFF

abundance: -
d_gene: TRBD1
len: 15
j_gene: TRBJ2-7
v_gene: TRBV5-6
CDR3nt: TGTGCCAGCAGTTTGTCCGGGACAGGGTATCACGAGCAGTACTTC
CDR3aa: CASSLSGTGYHEQYF

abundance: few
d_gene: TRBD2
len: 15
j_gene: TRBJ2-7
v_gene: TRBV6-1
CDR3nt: TGTGCCAGCAGTGACCGAGCGGGAGTGTCCTACGAGCAGTACTTC
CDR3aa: CASSDRAGVSYEQYF

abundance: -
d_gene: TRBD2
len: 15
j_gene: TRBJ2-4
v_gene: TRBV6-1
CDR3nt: TGTGCCAGCAGTGAACTAGCGGCAGTTTCAAACATTCAGTACTTC
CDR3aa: CASSELAAVSNIQYF

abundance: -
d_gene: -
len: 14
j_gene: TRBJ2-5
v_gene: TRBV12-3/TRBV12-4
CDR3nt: TGTGCCAGCAGTCCGATGACCCCCGGGAAGACCCAGTACTTC
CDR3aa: CASSPMTPGKTQYF

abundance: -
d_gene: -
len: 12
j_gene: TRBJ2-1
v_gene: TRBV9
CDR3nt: TGTGCCAGCAGCGTAGCGGGGTATGAGCAGTTCTTC
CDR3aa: CASSVAGYEQFF

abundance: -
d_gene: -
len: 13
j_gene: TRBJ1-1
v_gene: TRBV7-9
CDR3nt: TGTGCCAGCAGCTTAGAGGCAGGGCTCCAAGCTTTCTTT
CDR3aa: CASSLEAGLQAFF